The clone carrying this TCR beta chain was detected a few times. This CDR3 comprises 15 residues. With 2 bases clipped from V and 5 bases from J, the junction kept 8 bases outside the gene matches. Germline CDR1 is MDHEN and CDR2 is SYDVKM. cDNA prepared by RNA extraction and subsequent reverse transcription served as the template for sequencing. Sequenced by immunoSEQ multiplex PCR; TCRdb stores in-frame clones only, minus some. Of 200,000 or so clones listed, about 61% are singletons. This specimen belongs to a study of CD8+ T cells in alopecia areata. This TCR was sampled from a human donor in good health. This rearrangement joins TRBV28 to TRBJ2-5; 7 positions agree with TRBD2. Input material: CD8+ T cells sorted from blood. CDR3 in DNA: TGTGCCAGCAGTTTACCCAGCGGGGTTGTGGAGACCCAGTACTTC. Its protein product is CASSLPSGVVETQYF.